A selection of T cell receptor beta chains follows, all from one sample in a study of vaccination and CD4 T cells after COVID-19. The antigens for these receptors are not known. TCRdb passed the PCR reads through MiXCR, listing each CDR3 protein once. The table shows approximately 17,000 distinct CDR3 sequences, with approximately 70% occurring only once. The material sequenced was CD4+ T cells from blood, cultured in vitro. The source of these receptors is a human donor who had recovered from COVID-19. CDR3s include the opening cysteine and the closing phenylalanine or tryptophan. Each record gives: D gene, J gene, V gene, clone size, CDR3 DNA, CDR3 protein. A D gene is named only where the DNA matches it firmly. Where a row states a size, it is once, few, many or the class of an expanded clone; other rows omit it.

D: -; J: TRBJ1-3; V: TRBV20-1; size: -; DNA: TGCAGTGCTAGTGACAGTGGAGGCGTATATTTT; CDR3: CSASDSGGVYF
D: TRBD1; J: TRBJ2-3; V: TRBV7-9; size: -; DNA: TGTGCCAGCAGCCCTACCGGGACAGATGGGCAGTATTTT; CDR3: CASSPTGTDGQYF
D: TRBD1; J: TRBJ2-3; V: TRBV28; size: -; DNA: TGTGCCAGCAGTCCCTGGGACAGCAGCACAGATACGCAGTATTTT; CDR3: CASSPWDSSTDTQYF
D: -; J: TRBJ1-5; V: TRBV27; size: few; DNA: TGTGCCAGCAGTTTAGGATATACTAGCAATCAGCCCCAGCATTTT; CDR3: CASSLGYTSNQPQHF
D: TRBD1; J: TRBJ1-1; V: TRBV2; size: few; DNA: TGTGCCAGCATCCGGACAGGGGCGACCAACACTGAAGCTTTCTTT; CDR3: CASIRTGATNTEAFF
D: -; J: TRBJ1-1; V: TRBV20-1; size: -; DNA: TGCAGTGCTAAAGGGGGGGGAAACAAGAACACTGAAGCTTTCTTT; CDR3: CSAKGGGNKNTEAFF
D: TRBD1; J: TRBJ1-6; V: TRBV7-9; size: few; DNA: TGTGCCAGCAGCCGGGACAGGGGGAACTCACCCCTCCACTTT; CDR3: CASSRDRGNSPLHF
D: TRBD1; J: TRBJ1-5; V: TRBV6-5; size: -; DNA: TGTGCCAGCAGTTACGACAGGGTCCTTAGCAATCAGCCCCAGCATTTT; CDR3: CASSYDRVLSNQPQHF
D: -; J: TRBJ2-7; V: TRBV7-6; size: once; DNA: TGTGCCAGCAGCAGATGGACCGGGCCTAACTACGAGCAGTACTTC; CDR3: CASSRWTGPNYEQYF
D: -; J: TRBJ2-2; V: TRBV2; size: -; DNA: TGTGCCAGCAACAACGGAGGGGGCAACACCGGGGAGCTGTTTTTT; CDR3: CASNNGGGNTGELFF
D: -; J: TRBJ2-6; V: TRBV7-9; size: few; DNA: TGTGCCAGCAGCTTAGAAGGTGGAGCCAACGTCCTGACTTTC; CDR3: CASSLEGGANVLTF
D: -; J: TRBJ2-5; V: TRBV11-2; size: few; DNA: TGTGCCAGCAGCCCTGGGCCAAGGGAGACCCAGTACTTC; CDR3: CASSPGPRETQYF
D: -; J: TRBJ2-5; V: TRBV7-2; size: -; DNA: TGTGCCAGCAGCTTTGACGGGTTGGGGACCCAGTACTTC; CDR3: CASSFDGLGTQYF
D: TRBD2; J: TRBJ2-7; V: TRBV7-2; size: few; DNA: TGTGCCAGCAGTTTAGCGGGGGGGCCCTACGAGCAGTACTTC; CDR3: CASSLAGGPYEQYF
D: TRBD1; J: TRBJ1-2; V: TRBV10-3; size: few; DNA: TGTGCCATCAGTCAAGACAGGGAGATCAGCTATGGCTACACCTTC; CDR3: CAISQDREISYGYTF
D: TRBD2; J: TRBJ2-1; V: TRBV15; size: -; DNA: TGTGCCACCAGCACCCGACTAGCGGTAGATGAGCAGTTCTTC; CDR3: CATSTRLAVDEQFF
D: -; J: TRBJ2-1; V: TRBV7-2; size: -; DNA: TGTGCCAGCAGCTTAGTACAAAACAATGAGCAGTTCTTC; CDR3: CASSLVQNNEQFF
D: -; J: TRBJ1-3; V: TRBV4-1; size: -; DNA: TGCGCCAGCCGAGGCCACCTCTCTGGAAACACCATATATTTT; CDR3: CASRGHLSGNTIYF
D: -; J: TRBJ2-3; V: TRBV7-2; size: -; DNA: TGTGCCAGCAGCTTGCAAGCGACTAGCACAGATACGCAGTATTTT; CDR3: CASSLQATSTDTQYF
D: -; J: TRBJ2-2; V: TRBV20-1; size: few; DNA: TGCAGTGCTAGACTCGGGGGGAACACCGGGGAGCTGTTTTTT; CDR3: CSARLGGNTGELFF
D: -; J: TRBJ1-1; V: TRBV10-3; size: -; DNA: TGTGCCATCAGGGGGAGGGGGGAGAACACTGAGGCTTTCTTT; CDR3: CAIRGRGENTEAFF
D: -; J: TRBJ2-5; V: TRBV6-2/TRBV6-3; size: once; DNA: TGTGCCAGCAGGACCACCGGGAACCAAGAGACCCAGTACTTC; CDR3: CASRTTGNQETQYF